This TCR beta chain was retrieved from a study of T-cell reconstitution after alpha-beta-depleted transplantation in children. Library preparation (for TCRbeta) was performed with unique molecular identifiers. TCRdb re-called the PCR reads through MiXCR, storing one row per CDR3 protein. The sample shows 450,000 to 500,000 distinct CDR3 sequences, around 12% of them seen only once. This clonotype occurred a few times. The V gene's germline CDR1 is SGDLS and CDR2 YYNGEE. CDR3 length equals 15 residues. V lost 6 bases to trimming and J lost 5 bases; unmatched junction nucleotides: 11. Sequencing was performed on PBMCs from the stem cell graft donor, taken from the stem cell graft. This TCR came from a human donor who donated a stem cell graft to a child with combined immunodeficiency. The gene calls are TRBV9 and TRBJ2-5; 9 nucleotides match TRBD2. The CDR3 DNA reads TGTGCCAGCACCCAGCGGGAGGCTGGTAGGGAGACCCAGTACTTC. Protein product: CASTQREAGRETQYF.